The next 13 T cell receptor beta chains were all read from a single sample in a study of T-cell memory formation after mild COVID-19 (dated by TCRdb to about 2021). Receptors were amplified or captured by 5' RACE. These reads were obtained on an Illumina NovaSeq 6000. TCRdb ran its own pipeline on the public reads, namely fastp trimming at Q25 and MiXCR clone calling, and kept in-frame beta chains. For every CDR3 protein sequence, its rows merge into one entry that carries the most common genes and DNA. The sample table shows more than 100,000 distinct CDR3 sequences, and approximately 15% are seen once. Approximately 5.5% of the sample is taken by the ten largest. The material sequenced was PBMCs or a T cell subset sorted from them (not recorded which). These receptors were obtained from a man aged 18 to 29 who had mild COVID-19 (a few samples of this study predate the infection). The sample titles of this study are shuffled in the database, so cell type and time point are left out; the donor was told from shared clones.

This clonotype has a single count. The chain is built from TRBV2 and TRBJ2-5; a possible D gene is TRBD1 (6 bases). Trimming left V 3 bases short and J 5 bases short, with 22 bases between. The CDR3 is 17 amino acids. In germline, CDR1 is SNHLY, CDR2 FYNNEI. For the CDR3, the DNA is TGTGCCAGCAGTGACTCCGAAAGGGGGTCCCGATCTGAGACCCAGTACTTC. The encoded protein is CASSDSERGSRSETQYF.

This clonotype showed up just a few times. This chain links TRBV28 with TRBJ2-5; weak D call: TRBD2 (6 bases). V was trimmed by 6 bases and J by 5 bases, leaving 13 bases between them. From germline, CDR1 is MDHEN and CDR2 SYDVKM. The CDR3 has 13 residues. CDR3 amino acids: CASSDREQETQYF. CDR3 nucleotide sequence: TGTGCCAGCAGCGACCGGGAGCAGGAGACCCAGTACTTC.

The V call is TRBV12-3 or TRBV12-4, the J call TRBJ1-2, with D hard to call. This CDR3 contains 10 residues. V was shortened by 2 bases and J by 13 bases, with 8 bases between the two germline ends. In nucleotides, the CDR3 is TGTGCCAGCAGTTTAAAAACCTCCACCTTC. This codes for CASSLKTSTF.

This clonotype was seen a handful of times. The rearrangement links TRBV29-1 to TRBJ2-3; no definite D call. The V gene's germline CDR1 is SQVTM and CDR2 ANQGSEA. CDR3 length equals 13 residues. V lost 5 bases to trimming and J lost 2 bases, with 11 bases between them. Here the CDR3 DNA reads TGCAGCGTTCGCCGAAGGGCCACAGATACGCAGTATTTT. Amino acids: CSVRRRATDTQYF.

CDR3: CASSYSISGTGNTIYF. The CDR3 DNA follows: TGTGCCAGCAGTTACTCGATTTCAGGGACTGGAAACACCATATATTTT. The chain links TRBV6-5 to TRBJ1-3; a weak D match, TRBD1 (5 bases). CDR1 and CDR2 (germline): MNHEY, SVGAGI. Trimming took 0 bases from V and 2 from J, leaving 11 bases between them. This CDR3 is built from 16 residues.

CDR3 protein: CASSPQGSNTEAFF. CDR3 bases: TGTGCCAGCAGCCCACAGGGGAGCAACACTGAAGCTTTCTTT. The chain carries TRBV12-3 or TRBV12-4 and TRBJ1-1, with 7 bases lining up with TRBD1. The CDR3 has 14 residues. The V and J ends lost 6 bases and 2 bases, in that order; junction bases with no gene match: 6.

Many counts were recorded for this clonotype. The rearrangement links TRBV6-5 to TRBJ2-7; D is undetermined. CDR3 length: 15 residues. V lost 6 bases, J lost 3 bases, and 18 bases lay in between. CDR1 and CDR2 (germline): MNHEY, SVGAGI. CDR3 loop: CASSLFGAGNYEQYF. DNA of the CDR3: TGTGCCAGCAGCCTCTTCGGAGCAGGCAACTACGAGCAGTACTTC.

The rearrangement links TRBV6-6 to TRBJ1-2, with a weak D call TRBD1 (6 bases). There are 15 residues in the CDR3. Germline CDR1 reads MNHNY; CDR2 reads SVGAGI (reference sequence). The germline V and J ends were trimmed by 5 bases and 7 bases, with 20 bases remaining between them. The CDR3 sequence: CASSPPGRGASGYTF. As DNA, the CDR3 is TGTGCCAGCAGTCCCCCCGGGCGGGGGGCCTCTGGCTACACCTTC.

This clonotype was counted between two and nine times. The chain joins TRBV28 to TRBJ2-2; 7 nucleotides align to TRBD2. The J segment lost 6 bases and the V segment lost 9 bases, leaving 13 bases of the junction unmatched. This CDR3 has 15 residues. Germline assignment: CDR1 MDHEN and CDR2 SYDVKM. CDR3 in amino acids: CASFSRTRPAGELFF. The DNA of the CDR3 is TGTGCCAGTTTCTCGAGGACTAGACCCGCCGGGGAGCTGTTTTTT.

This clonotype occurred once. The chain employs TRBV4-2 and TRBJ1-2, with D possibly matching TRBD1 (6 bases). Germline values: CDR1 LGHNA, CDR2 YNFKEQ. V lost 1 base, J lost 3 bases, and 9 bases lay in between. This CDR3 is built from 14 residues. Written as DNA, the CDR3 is TGTGCCAGCAGCCAAGCGACAGGAGACTATGGCTACACCTTC. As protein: CASSQATGDYGYTF.

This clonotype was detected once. The CDR3 coding sequence is TGTGCCAGCTCACCACGGACAGAAGAGACCCAGTACTTC. As protein: CASSPRTEETQYF. The chain is built from TRBV18 and TRBJ2-5; weak D call: TRBD1 (6 bases). V shed 1 base and J shed 3 bases, with 6 bases lying between them. This CDR3 spans 13 amino acids. Looked up from germline, CDR1 is KGHSH and CDR2 is LQKENI.

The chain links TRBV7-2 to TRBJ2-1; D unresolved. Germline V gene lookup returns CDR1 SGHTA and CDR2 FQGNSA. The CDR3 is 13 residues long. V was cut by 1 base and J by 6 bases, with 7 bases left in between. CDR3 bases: TGTGCCAGCAGCTTAGGCGTTGCCAATGAGCAGTTCTTC. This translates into CASSLGVANEQFF.

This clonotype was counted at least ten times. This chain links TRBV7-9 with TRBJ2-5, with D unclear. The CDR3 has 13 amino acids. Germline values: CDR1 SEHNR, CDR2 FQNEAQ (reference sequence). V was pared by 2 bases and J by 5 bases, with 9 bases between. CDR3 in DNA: TGTGCCAGCAGCTTAAGGCCCCGGGAGACCCAGTACTTC. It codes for CASSLRPRETQYF.